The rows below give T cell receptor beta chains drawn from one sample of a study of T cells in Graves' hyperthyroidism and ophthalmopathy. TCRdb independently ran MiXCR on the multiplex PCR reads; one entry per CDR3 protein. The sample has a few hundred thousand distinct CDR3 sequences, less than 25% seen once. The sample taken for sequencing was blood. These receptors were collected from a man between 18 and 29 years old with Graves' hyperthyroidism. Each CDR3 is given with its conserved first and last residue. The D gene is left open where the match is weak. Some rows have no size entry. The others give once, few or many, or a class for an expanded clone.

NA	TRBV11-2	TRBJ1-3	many	TGTGCCAGCAGCTTACTGGGTTCGGCCGCTTCTGGAAACACCATATATTTT	CASSLLGSAASGNTIYF
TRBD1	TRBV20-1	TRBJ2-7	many	TGCAGCGTGGGACAGGGGGCTCGGGAGCAGTACTTC	CSVGQGAREQYF
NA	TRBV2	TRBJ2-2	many	TGTGCCACCAGTAACACCGGGGAGCTGTTTTTT	CATSNTGELFF
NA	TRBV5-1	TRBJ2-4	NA	TGCGCCAGCAGCTTGGAACCGGGAAAAAACATTCAGTACTTC	CASSLEPGKNIQYF
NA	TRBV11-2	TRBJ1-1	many	TGTGCCAGCAGCTCAATCACGGGCAACACTGAAGCTTTCTTT	CASSSITGNTEAFF
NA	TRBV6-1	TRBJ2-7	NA	TGTGCCAGCAGTGGGTCAGGCCACTACGAGCAGTACTTC	CASSGSGHYEQYF
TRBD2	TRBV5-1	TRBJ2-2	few	TGCGCCAGCAGCTTGGGGACTAGCTCGAGGACCGGGGAGCTGTTTTTT	CASSLGTSSRTGELFF
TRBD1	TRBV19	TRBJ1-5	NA	TGTGCCAGTAGTCCTGGGAGGCAGGGGGCTTATAGCAATCAGCCCCAGCATTTT	CASSPGRQGAYSNQPQHF
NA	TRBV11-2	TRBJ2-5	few	TGTGCCAGCAGCTTAGCCACTAGTACGAAGACCCAGTACTTC	CASSLATSTKTQYF
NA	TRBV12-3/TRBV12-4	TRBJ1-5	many	TGTGCCAGCAGTGTCGTCCTGAATAGCAATCAGCCCCAGCATTTT	CASSVVLNSNQPQHF
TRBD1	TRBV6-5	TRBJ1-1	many	TGTGCCAGCAGTCTAGCCGGGACAGCTGAAGCTTTCTTT	CASSLAGTAEAFF
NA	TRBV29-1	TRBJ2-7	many	TGCAGCGTTGTTGAGAGCTCCTACGAGCAGTACTTC	CSVVESSYEQYF
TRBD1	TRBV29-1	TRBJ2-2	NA	TGCAGCGTTGAAATCCCACTCCGACAGGGGGCAGTCACCGGGGAGCTGTTTTTT	CSVEIPLRQGAVTGELFF
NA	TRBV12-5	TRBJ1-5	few	TGTGCTAGTGGTTTGGTACTTTCGGGGGAGTTTAATCAGCCCCAGCATTTT	CASGLVLSGEFNQPQHF
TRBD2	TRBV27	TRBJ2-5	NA	TGTGCCAGCAGTTCCCAGCGGGGCGGGGAGACCCAGTACTTC	CASSSQRGGETQYF
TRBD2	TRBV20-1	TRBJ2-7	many	TGCAGTGCTAGATTTGGACTAGCGGGAGGCTACGAGCAGTACTTC	CSARFGLAGGYEQYF
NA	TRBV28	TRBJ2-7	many	TGTGCCAGCAGTCCACGACAGCCCTATTGGGACGAGCAGTACTTC	CASSPRQPYWDEQYF
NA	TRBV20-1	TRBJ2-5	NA	TGCAGTGCTAGAGTCACAAGTTTTCAAGAGACCCAGTACTTC	CSARVTSFQETQYF
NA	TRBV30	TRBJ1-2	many	TGTGCCTGGACTAAGACAGGACCTTCCTATGGCTACACCTTC	CAWTKTGPSYGYTF
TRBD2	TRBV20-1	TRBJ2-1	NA	TGCAGTGCTAGTATCTTAGCGGGGGTAAACAATGAGCAGTTCTTC	CSASILAGVNNEQFF
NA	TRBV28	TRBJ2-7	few	TGTGCCAGCAGTTTACAAGTCGGGAAGGGACGCGAGCAGTACTTC	CASSLQVGKGREQYF
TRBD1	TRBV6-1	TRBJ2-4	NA	TGTGCCAGCAGAACAGGGGGGTCGGCCAAAAACATTCAGTACTTC	CASRTGGSAKNIQYF
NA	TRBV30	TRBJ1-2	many	TGTGCCTGGAGTAGGGGTTCGAATGGCTACACCTTC	CAWSRGSNGYTF
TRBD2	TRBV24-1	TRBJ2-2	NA	TGTGCCACCAAGCCTAGCGGGGGTGGCACCGGGGAGCTGTTTTTT	CATKPSGGGTGELFF
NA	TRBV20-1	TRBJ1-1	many	TGCAGTGCTAGAGTGGGGACAATTAACACTGAAGCTTTCTTT	CSARVGTINTEAFF
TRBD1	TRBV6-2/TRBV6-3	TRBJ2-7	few	TGTGCCAGCAGTCCCCACCCAGGGACAGGGTATCCCTACGAGCAGTACTTC	CASSPHPGTGYPYEQYF
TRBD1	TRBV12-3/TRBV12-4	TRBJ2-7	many	TGTGCCAGCAGCAACATGACAGGGCCATGGGTTTACGAGCAGTACTTC	CASSNMTGPWVYEQYF
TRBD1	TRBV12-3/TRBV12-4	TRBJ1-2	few	TGTGCCAGCAGTTCCGCCCTAGGGGGCCAAGGCTACACCTTC	CASSSALGGQGYTF
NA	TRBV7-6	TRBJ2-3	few	TGTGCCAGCAGCCGCTACGGACACCTAAGCACAGATACGCAGTATTTT	CASSRYGHLSTDTQYF